This is a list of T cell receptor beta chains from one sample in a study of T cells in Graves' hyperthyroidism and ophthalmopathy. Each CDR3 protein is one row after TCRdb ran MiXCR on the multiplex PCR reads. The sample contains over 700,000 distinct CDR3 sequences, approximately 40% of which appear only once. Sequencing input: blood. The receptors come from a man between 18 and 35 years old with Graves' hyperthyroidism. CDR3s include the opening cysteine and the closing phenylalanine or tryptophan. The D gene is left open where the match is weak. Size is stated for part of the rows, as once, few or many counts, or as a class when the clone is expanded.

v_call,clone_size,j_call,d_call,cdr3_aa,cdr3_nt
TRBV20-1,many,TRBJ2-5,.,CSASDSPQETQYF,TGCAGTGCTAGTGACAGTCCTCAAGAGACCCAGTACTTC
TRBV29-1,.,TRBJ2-7,TRBD1,CSAGQGVGEQYF,TGCAGCGCGGGACAGGGGGTCGGGGAGCAGTACTTC
TRBV2,many,TRBJ1-1,TRBD1,CASKQGVNTEAFF,TGTGCCAGCAAACAGGGGGTGAACACTGAAGCTTTCTTT
TRBV7-6,many,TRBJ2-5,TRBD2,CASSFLAEETQYF,TGTGCCAGCAGCTTTCTAGCGGAAGAGACCCAGTACTTC
TRBV7-3,many,TRBJ1-5,.,CASSLSQHF,TGTGCCAGCAGCTTAAGCCAGCATTTT
TRBV6-6,.,TRBJ2-2,TRBD2,CASSEYRLAGVTGELFF,TGTGCCAGCAGTGAATATCGACTAGCGGGAGTAACCGGGGAGCTGTTTTTT
TRBV29-1,.,TRBJ1-2,.,CSVVVAGASGGYTF,TGCAGCGTTGTAGTAGCGGGGGCTAGCGGTGGCTACACCTTC
TRBV7-9,few,TRBJ1-1,.,CASSSPARGNTEAFF,TGTGCCAGCAGCTCACCCGCAAGGGGAAATACTGAAGCTTTCTTT
TRBV7-8,many,TRBJ2-7,.,CASSLDTLEQYF,TGTGCCAGCAGCTTAGACACGTTAGAGCAGTACTTC
TRBV10-1,.,TRBJ2-1,.,CASSASPHEGEQFF,TGCGCCAGCAGCGCCTCGCCCCATGAGGGTGAGCAGTTCTTC
TRBV29-1,few,TRBJ2-3,TRBD1,CSIGSGTGLDTQYF,TGCAGCATTGGCTCCGGGACAGGGTTAGATACGCAGTATTTT
TRBV7-6,.,TRBJ2-7,.,CASSNGELEQYF,TGTGCCAGCAGCAACGGGGAGCTTGAGCAGTACTTC
TRBV5-1,once,TRBJ1-2,.,CASSLEQGIYGYTF,TGCGCCAGCAGCTTGGAACAGGGTATCTATGGCTACACCTTC
TRBV5-6,.,TRBJ2-7,TRBD1,CASSQLGTGNEQYF,TGTGCCAGCAGCCAACTCGGGACAGGGAACGAGCAGTACTTC
TRBV7-2,many,TRBJ2-7,TRBD2,CASSSTSASYEQYF,TGTGCCAGCAGCTCGACTAGCGCCTCCTACGAGCAGTACTTC
TRBV19,.,TRBJ2-5,.,CASSMSTVQETQYF,TGTGCCAGTAGTATGTCGACAGTCCAAGAGACCCAGTACTTC
TRBV10-2,many,TRBJ1-6,.,CASSESTTGRSPLHF,TGCGCCAGCAGTGAGTCGACTACAGGGCGGTCACCCCTCCACTTT
TRBV7-2,few,TRBJ2-7,TRBD1,CASSARDRGLGEQYF,TGTGCCAGCAGTGCCAGGGACAGGGGGCTAGGCGAGCAGTACTTC
TRBV5-1,.,TRBJ2-5,.,CASSQDVWTTQETQYF,TGCGCCAGCAGCCAAGATGTGTGGACGACGCAAGAGACCCAGTACTTC
TRBV10-3,many,TRBJ1-3,.,CAISESEGRSGNTIYF,TGTGCCATCAGTGAGTCGGAGGGCCGCTCTGGAAACACCATATATTTT
TRBV6-5,few,TRBJ1-1,.,CASRSLVYTEAFF,TGTGCCAGCAGGTCCCTGGTATACACTGAAGCTTTCTTT
TRBV12-3/TRBV12-4,.,TRBJ2-5,TRBD1,CASGEPGDREETQYF,TGTGCTAGTGGCGAGCCCGGGGACAGGGAGGAGACCCAGTACTTC
TRBV20-1,.,TRBJ1-2,.,CSAGDPGAVHNYGYTF,TGCAGTGCTGGAGATCCAGGGGCTGTCCATAACTATGGCTACACCTTC
TRBV11-2,.,TRBJ1-6,.,CASLWGGNSPLHF,TGTGCCAGTCTCTGGGGGGGCAATTCACCCCTCCACTTT
TRBV13,.,TRBJ2-7,.,CASSYWYEQYF,TGTGCCAGCAGTTATTGGTACGAGCAGTACTTC
TRBV7-8,.,TRBJ2-7,TRBD1,CASSPRGQGSSYEQYF,TGTGCCAGCAGCCCCCGAGGACAGGGTAGCTCCTACGAGCAGTACTTC
TRBV7-9,once,TRBJ2-7,.,CASSLVQPSSYEQYF,TGTGCCAGCAGCTTAGTACAGCCGAGCTCCTACGAGCAGTACTTC
TRBV10-3,.,TRBJ2-5,.,CAIRGTGVGEETQYF,TGTGCCATCAGGGGGACCGGGGTGGGAGAAGAGACCCAGTACTTC
TRBV19,.,TRBJ2-2,TRBD2,CASSTSGRSLNTGELFF,TGTGCCAGTTCGACTAGCGGGAGGTCCCTGAACACCGGGGAGCTGTTTTTT
TRBV7-3,few,TRBJ2-7,.,CASSPQGGGLYEQYF,TGTGCCAGCAGCCCCCAGGGCGGAGGGCTCTACGAGCAGTACTTC
TRBV7-2,.,TRBJ2-5,TRBD1,CASSLGGQAYQETQYF,TGTGCCAGCAGCTTAGGAGGACAGGCCTACCAAGAGACCCAGTACTTC